This entry lists 20 T cell receptor beta chains sequenced from one sample in a study of molecular identifiers for immune sequencing clone quantification. TCRdb re-analysed the PCR reads in MiXCR, keeping a single row per CDR3 protein. The sample shows fewer than 350,000 distinct CDR3 sequences, about 21% of them seen only once. The sequenced sample was naive CD8+ T cells from blood, with Jurkat cell RNA spiked in. Subset defined: FACS-sorted CD8+CD4-CCR7+CD45RA+ naive T cells. The receptors come from a human donor in good health. Some libraries in this study had Jurkat cell RNA spiked in.

This clonotype was detected a few times. The chain combines TRBV4-2 with TRBJ1-5; 7 bases line up with TRBD1. This CDR3 has 16 amino acids. The junction had 8 bases not matched to a gene; V was cut back by 0 bases and J by 6 bases. Germline assignment: CDR1 LGHNA and CDR2 YNFKEQ. The CDR3 nucleotides are TGTGCCAGCAGCCAAGACAGGGGGGCCGCCGGTCAGCCCCAGCATTTT. This gives the protein CASSQDRGAAGQPQHF.

Details on this clonotype: One junction end disagrees with the germline gene, perhaps due to a read error. The V gene is TRBV11-2, the J gene TRBJ2-3, with TRBD2 matching over 15 bases. CDR1 and CDR2 (germline): SGHAT, FQNNGV. The CDR3 extends over 17 amino acids. The CDR3 DNA follows: TGTGCCAGCAGCTCCTGGACTAGCGGGGGGGCCAGAGATACGCAGTGTTTT. It yields the protein CASSSWTSGGARDTQCF.

This clonotype was counted at least ten times. The J gene is TRBJ1-1, the V gene TRBV20-1, with a weak D call TRBD1 (5 bases). The germline V gene encodes CDR1 DFQATT and CDR2 SNEGSKA (reference sequence). The CDR3 is 13 residues long. The ends were cut back, 6 bases at V and 3 bases at J, with 14 bases in the middle. The CDR3 loop is CSAAEGRYTEAFF. CDR3 nucleotides: TGCAGTGCGGCAGAGGGACGGTACACTGAAGCTTTCTTT.

This clonotype was detected many times. V usage is TRBV14 and J usage is TRBJ2-5; D is uncertain. V was trimmed by 2 bases and J by 2 bases, leaving 6 bases between them. The CDR3 runs 13 residues. Looked up from germline, CDR1 is SGHDN and CDR2 is FVKESK. In nucleotides, the CDR3 is TGTGCCAGCAGCCAATGGAATCAAGAGACCCAGTACTTC. Residues: CASSQWNQETQYF.

The rearrangement uses TRBV15 and TRBJ2-1; either TRBD1 or TRBD2 may fit D (5 bases each). The V gene's germline CDR1 is LNHNV and CDR2 YYDKDF (reference sequence). The CDR3 runs to 16 residues. The V and J ends lost 5 bases and 1 base respectively, with 15 bases between them. In nucleotides, the CDR3 is TGTGCCACCAGCCCGAGAACGGGGCCGTCCTACAATGAGCAGTTCTTC. Its translation: CATSPRTGPSYNEQFF.

This clonotype was seen repeatedly, ten times or more. This chain connects TRBV29-1 to TRBJ2-5; 7 bases align to TRBD1. CDR3 length equals 16 residues. V lost 0 bases and J lost 5; bases outside the gene matches: 12. Per the germline V gene, CDR1 is SQVTM and CDR2 is ANQGSEA. The CDR3 region is CSVEEGEGAGRETQYF. In nucleotides, the CDR3 is TGCAGCGTTGAAGAAGGAGAGGGGGCTGGTAGGGAGACCCAGTACTTC.

The sample holds many counts of this clonotype. This chain links TRBV6-2 or TRBV6-3 with TRBJ2-1, with a possible D match to TRBD1 (6 bases). CDR1 and CDR2 (germline): MNHEY, SVGEGT. Trimming cost V 8 bases and J 4 bases, with 9 bases left between them. CDR3 length: 12 amino acids. The CDR3, as DNA: TGTGCCAGCCCGGACAGATACAATGAGCAGTTCTTC. Its translation is CASPDRYNEQFF.

This clonotype was picked up many times. The rearrangement joins TRBV19 to TRBJ2-5; 11 bases map to TRBD2. In germline, CDR1 is LNHDA, CDR2 SQIVND (reference sequence). J was trimmed by 5 bases and V by 4 bases; bases with no gene match: 6. This CDR3 spans 15 amino acids. CDR3: CASSNQTSGNETQYF. The DNA for the CDR3 is TGTGCCAGTAGTAACCAGACTAGCGGGAACGAGACCCAGTACTTC.

This clonotype was detected a few times. The chain recombines TRBV24-1 with TRBJ2-1; 7 bases line up with TRBD2. With V trimmed by 5 bases and J by 0 bases, 3 bases remained unmatched. In germline, CDR1 is KGHDR, CDR2 SFDVKD. CDR3 size: 15 residues. The CDR3 sequence: CATSAGGGSYNEQFF. The CDR3 DNA reads TGTGCCACCAGTGCTGGCGGGGGCTCCTACAATGAGCAGTTCTTC.

This clonotype has more than one count but fewer than ten. V gene TRBV7-9 combines with J gene TRBJ2-2; possibly TRBD2 for D (5 bases). The CDR3 has 16 residues. Germline values: CDR1 SEHNR, CDR2 FQNEAQ (reference sequence). Trimming left V 1 base short and J 6 bases short, with 15 bases between. In DNA form, the CDR3 reads TGTGCCAGCAGCTTAGGGACTCTCATGAGTTCCGGGGAGCTGTTTTTT. This encodes CASSLGTLMSSGELFF.

This clonotype was counted at least ten times. The gene calls are TRBV19 and TRBJ2-2; 12 nucleotides agree with TRBD2. The germline V gene has CDR1 LNHDA and CDR2 SQIVND (reference sequence). This CDR3 has 15 residues. J lost 8 bases, V lost 9 bases, and 10 bases had no gene match. CDR3 nucleotides: TGTGCCAGCACTCCGACTAGCGGGAGCTATGGGGAGCTGTTTTTT. Amino acids: CASTPTSGSYGELFF. Based on the CDR3 plus reference TRBV19 and TRBJ2-2, the full variable domain is DGGITQSPKYLFRKEGQNVTLSCEQNLNHDAMYWYRQDPGQGLRLIYYSQIVNDFQKGDIAEGYSVSREKKESFPLTVTSAQKNPTAFYLCASTPTSGSYGELFFGEGSRLTVL.

Details on this clonotype: A read error is possible here, since a much larger clone lies one base away. The chain joins TRBV7-9 to TRBJ2-2; D unresolved. Germline-derived CDR1 and CDR2 are SEHNR and FQNEAQ (reference sequence). Trimming left V 8 bases short and J 7 bases short, with 11 bases between. The CDR3 is made up of 12 amino acids. The CDR3 loop reads CASGPYGGELFF. CDR3 bases: TGTGCCAGCGGTCCCTACGGCGGGGAGCTGTTTTTT.

As for this clonotype: This may be a read error, as it is one base from a much larger clone. V usage is TRBV5-6 and J usage is TRBJ2-7; D is ambiguous. Per the germline V gene, CDR1 is SGHDT and CDR2 is YYEEEE. Deletions cut 4 bases from V and 1 base from J, with 21 bases between. This CDR3 spans 17 amino acids. The CDR3 sequence: CASSTDIGKINSYEQYF. Written as DNA, the CDR3 is TGTGCCAGCAGCACCGATATAGGCAAAATCAATTCCTACGAGCAGTACTTC. Drawing the rest from reference TRBV5-6 and TRBJ2-7, the complete variable domain is DAGVTQSPTHLIKTRGQQVTLRCSPKSGHDTVSWYQQALGQGPQFIFQYYEEEERQRGNFPDRFSGHQFPNYSSELNVNALLLGDSALYLCASSTDIGKINSYEQYFGPGTRLTVT.

This clonotype has ten or more counts. J is TRBJ2-1 and V is TRBV12-3 or TRBV12-4; a possible D gene is TRBD1 (6 bases). The CDR3 spans 13 residues. V lost 6 bases, J lost 0 bases, and 6 bases lay in between. As DNA, the CDR3 is TGTGCCAGCAGGGACAGCTCCTACAATGAGCAGTTCTTC. This translates into CASRDSSYNEQFF.

There are a few counts of this clonotype. The chain couples TRBV4-1 to TRBJ2-3; 8 bases agree with TRBD2. V was pared by 3 bases and J by 0 bases, with 11 bases of the junction left unmatched. This CDR3 is built from 18 residues. The V gene's germline CDR1 is MGHRA and CDR2 YSYEKL. The CDR3 DNA sequence: TGCGCCAGCAGCCAGGGGAGGGATGCGGGGGGTAGCACAGATACGCAGTATTTT. The encoded protein is CASSQGRDAGGSTDTQYF.

Concerning this clonotype: A much larger clone lies one base from this, so it may be a read error. The V call is TRBV12-3 or TRBV12-4, the J call TRBJ1-5; TRBD1 is a possible D gene (5 bases). CDR3 length: 13 residues. Trimming removed 7 bases from V and 4 bases from J, with 11 bases in between. CDR3 protein: CASNRQTNQPQHF. CDR3 sequence (DNA): TGTGCCAGCAATCGACAGACAAATCAGCCCCAGCATTTT.

This clonotype was counted at least ten times. V is TRBV7-2 and J is TRBJ2-7; possibly TRBD2 for D (6 bases). Germline lookup yields CDR1 SGHTA and CDR2 FQGNSA. This CDR3 comprises 15 residues. Trimming shortened V by 5 bases and J by 2 bases, and 16 bases separated the two germline ends. In DNA, the CDR3 is TGTGCCAGCAGCCCGATACCGGGGACTGCCTACGAGCAGTACTTC. Its translation is CASSPIPGTAYEQYF.

This clonotype was found once. A single base separates this from a much larger clone, so it may be a read error. This rearrangement joins TRBV5-1 to TRBJ1-1; 10 nucleotides line up with TRBD1. This CDR3 has 17 amino acids. CDR1 SGHRS and CDR2 YFSETQ come from the germline V gene. In nucleotides, the CDR3 is TGCGTCAGCAGCTTCGAGACAGGGGGCGCGATGGGTACTGAAGCTTTCTTT. The encoded protein is CVSSFETGGAMGTEAFF.

This clonotype was seen more than once but under ten times. A much more abundant neighbour one base away suggests this may be a read error. The chain recombines TRBV9 with TRBJ2-7; 8 positions match TRBD1. Germline V gene data show CDR1 as SGDLS and CDR2 as YYNGEE. The CDR3 loop spans 14 amino acids. CDR3 sequence reads: CASSVADRAYEQHF. CDR3 coding DNA: TGTGCCAGCAGCGTAGCGGACAGGGCCTACGAGCAGCACTTC.

This clonotype was picked up many times. The chain combines TRBV14 with TRBJ1-5; TRBD1 agrees at 7 bases. CDR1 and CDR2 from the germline V gene are SGHDN and FVKESK. The CDR3 runs to 14 residues. V gave up 8 bases and J gave up 7 bases; unmatched junction bases: 11. The CDR3 sequence is CASRGDRSRQPQHF. Written as DNA, the CDR3 is TGTGCCAGCCGAGGGGACAGAAGTCGCCAGCCCCAGCATTTT.